This T cell receptor beta chain was sequenced for a study of blood T cells in healthy people across ages. For the second PCR, which ran for about 7 to 12 cycles, a sample-barcoded 5' primer and a J-beta primer mix were used. TCRdb redid the calling of the 5' RACE reads with MiXCR, one entry per CDR3 protein. The sample contains roughly 800,000 distinct CDR3 sequences, 58% of which appear only once. In germline, CDR1 is SQVTM, CDR2 ANQGSEA. Trimming stripped 5 bases from V and 4 bases from J, with 12 bases between. The CDR3 runs 13 residues. Donors were systemically healthy Caucasian individuals from Russia aged about 6 to 100 years. Per sample, a minimum of 6.5 million PBMCs were isolated.

The J gene is TRBJ1-5, the V gene TRBV29-1; D is uncertain. This receptor was identified in a young man in good health. What was sequenced was blood. CDR3 DNA: TGCAGCGTTCTAGAGAGGGTTAATCAGCCCCAGCATTTT. Its protein product is CSVLERVNQPQHF.